This T cell receptor beta chain was documented in a study of blood T cell repertoires in COVID-19. Across the whole study: The United States, Italy and Spain were the sources of the acute and convalescent COVID-19 samples. T cells, B-cell-depleted T cells, or PBMCs supplied cDNA or gDNA.

The junction had 5 bases not matched to a gene; V was cut back by 0 bases and J by 4 bases. Per the germline V gene, CDR1 is SGDLS and CDR2 is YYNGEE. This CDR3 has 18 residues. In the original processing: From reference gene primer amplification, estimates of nucleated cell counts were derived. The method was immunoSEQ multiplex PCR; TCRdb's version includes in-frame clones alone and lacks a portion of them. From that table come the V and J calls and clone size; the DNA was used to work out D and trimming. The sample lists approximately 130,000 clones; roughly 86% were seen once. This chain links TRBV9 with TRBJ2-2; 14 positions match TRBD2. The TCR sequence derives from a woman between 50 and 59 years old who had recovered from COVID-19. Sequencing was performed on peripheral blood. CDR3 nucleotide sequence: TGTGCCAGCAGCGTAGGCGGACTAGCGGGAGGCGGCACCGGGGAGCTGTTTTTT. Its protein is CASSVGGLAGGGTGELFF.